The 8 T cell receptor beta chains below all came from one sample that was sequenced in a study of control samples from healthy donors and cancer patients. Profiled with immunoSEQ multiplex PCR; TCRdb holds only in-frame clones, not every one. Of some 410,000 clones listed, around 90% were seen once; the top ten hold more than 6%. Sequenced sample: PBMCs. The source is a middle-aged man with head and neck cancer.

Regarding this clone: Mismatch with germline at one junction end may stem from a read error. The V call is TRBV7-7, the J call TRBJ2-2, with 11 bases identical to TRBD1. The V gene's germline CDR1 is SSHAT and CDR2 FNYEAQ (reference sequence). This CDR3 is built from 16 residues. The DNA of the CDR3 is TGTGCTAGCAGCCCCCGAGGGACAGGGGGCACCGGGGAGCTGTTTTTT. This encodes CASSPRGTGGTGELFF.

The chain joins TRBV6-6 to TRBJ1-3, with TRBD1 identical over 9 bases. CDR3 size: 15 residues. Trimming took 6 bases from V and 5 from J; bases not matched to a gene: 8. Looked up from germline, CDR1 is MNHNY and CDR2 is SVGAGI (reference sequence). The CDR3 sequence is CASSQIQGARNTIYF. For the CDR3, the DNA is TGTGCCAGCAGCCAGATACAGGGGGCGCGAAACACCATATATTTT.

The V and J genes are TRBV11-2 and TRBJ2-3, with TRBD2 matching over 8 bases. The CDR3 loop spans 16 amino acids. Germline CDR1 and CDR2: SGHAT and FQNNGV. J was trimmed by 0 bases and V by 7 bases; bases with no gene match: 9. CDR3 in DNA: TGTGCCAGCATACGAACAAGCGGGGGCAGCACAGATACGCAGTATTTT. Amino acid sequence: CASIRTSGGSTDTQYF.

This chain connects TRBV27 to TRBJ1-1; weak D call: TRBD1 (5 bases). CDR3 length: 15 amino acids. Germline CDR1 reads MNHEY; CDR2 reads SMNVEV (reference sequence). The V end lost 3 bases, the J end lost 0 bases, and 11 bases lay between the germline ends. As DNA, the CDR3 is TGTGCCAGCAGTTTGGGGACGGTCATGAACACTGAAGCTTTCTTT. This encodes CASSLGTVMNTEAFF.

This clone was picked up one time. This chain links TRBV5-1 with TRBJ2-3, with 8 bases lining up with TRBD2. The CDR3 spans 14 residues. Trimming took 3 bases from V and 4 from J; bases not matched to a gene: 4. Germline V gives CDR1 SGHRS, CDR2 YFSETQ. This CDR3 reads CASSSGLVPDTQYF. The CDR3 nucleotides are TGCGCCAGCAGCTCGGGACTAGTCCCAGATACGCAGTATTTT.

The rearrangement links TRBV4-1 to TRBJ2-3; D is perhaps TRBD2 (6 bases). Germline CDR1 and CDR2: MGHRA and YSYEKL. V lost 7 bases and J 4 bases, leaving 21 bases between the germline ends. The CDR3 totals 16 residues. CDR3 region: CASTPEGQGRSDTQYF. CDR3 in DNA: TGCGCCAGCACCCCGGAGGGGCAGGGAAGATCAGATACGCAGTATTTT.

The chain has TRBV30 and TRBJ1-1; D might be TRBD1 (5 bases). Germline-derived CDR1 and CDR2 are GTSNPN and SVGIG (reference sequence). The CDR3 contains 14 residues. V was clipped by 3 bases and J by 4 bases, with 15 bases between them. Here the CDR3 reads CAWSSVQGPTEAFF. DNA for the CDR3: TGTGCCTGGAGCTCTGTCCAGGGACCCACTGAAGCTTTCTTT.

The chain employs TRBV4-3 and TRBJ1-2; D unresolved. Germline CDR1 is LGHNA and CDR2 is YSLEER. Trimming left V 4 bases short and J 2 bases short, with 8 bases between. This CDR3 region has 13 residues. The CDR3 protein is CASSPRPNYGYTF. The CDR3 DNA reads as TGCGCCAGCAGCCCCCGACCCAACTATGGCTACACCTTC.